Sequencing of this TCR beta chain was carried out in a study of T cell changes during pregnancy in multiple sclerosis. The CDR3 length is 15 residues. Germline assignment: CDR1 SGHTA and CDR2 FQGTGA. After removal of 5 bases from V and 7 bases from J, the junction contained 11 bases not matched to a gene. Data came from immunoSEQ multiplex PCR; TCRdb stores just in-frame clones and leaves some out. The sample includes around 20,000 clones, 80% to 90% of them seen just once. This material consisted of CD8+ T cells from peripheral blood mononuclear cells, taken after pregnancy. The sequence derives from a female donor in good health, enrolled as a control in a pregnancy study. V and J are TRBV7-3 and TRBJ1-5; 7 bases match TRBD1. The CDR3 nucleotides read TGTGCCAGCAGCCTCGGCGGAGGGGGCCTCCAGCCCCAGCATTTT. It is translated as CASSLGGGGLQPQHF.